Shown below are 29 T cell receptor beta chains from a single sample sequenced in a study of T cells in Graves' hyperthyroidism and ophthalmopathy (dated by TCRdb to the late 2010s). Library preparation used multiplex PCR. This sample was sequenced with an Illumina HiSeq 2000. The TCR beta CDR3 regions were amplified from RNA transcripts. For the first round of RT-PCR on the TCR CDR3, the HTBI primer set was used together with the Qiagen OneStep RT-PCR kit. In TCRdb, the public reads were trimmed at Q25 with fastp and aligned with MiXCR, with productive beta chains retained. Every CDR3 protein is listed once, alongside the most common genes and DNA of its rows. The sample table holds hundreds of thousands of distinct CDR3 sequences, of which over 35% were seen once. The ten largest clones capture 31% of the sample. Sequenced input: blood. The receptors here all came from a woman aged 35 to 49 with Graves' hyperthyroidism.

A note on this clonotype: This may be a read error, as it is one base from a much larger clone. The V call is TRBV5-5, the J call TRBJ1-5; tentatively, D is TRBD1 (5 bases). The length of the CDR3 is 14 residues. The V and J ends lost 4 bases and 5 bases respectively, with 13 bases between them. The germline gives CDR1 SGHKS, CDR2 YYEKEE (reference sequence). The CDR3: CASSTGRVDQPQHF. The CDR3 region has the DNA TGTGCCAGCAGCACCGGCAGGGTCGATCAGCCCCAGCATTTT.

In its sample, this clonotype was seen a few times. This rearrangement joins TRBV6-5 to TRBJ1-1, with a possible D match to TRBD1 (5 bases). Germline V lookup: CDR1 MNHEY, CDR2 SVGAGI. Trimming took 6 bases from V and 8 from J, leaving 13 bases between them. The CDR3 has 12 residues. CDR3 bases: TGTGCCAGCAGACCCGACAGTCTCGAAGCTTTCTTT. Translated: CASRPDSLEAFF.

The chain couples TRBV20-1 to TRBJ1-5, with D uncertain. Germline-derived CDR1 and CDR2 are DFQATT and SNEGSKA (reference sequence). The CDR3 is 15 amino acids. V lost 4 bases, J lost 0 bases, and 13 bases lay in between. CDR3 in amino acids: CSATQGLYSNQPQHF. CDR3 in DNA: TGCAGTGCTACCCAAGGCCTGTATAGCAATCAGCCCCAGCATTTT.

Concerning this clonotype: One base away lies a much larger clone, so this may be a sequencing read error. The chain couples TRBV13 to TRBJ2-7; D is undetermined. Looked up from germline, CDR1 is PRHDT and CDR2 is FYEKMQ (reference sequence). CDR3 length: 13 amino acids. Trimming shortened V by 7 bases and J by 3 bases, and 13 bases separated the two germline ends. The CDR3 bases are TGTGCCAGCAACGCCCGACTTAGCTACGAGCAGTACTTC. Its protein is CASNARLSYEQYF.

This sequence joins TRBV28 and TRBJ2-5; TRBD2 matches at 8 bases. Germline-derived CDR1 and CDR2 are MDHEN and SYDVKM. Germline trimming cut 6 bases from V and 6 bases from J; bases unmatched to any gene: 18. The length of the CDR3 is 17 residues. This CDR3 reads CASSRFLVSGRSKTQYF. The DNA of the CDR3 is TGTGCCAGCAGCCGCTTCTTGGTGAGCGGGAGATCAAAGACCCAGTACTTC.

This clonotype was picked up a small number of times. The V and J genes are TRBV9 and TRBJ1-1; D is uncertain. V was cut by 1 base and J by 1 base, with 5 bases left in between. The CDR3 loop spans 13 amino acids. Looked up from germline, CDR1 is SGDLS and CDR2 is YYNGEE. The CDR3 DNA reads TGTGCCAGCAGCGTATACACGAACACTGAAGCTTTCTTT. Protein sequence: CASSVYTNTEAFF.

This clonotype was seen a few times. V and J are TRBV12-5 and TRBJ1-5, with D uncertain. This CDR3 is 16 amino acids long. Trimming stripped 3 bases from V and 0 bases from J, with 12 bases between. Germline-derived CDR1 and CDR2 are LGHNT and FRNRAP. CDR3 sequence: CASGLGNSYSNQPQHF. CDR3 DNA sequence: TGTGCTAGTGGTTTAGGGAACAGCTATAGCAATCAGCCCCAGCATTTT.

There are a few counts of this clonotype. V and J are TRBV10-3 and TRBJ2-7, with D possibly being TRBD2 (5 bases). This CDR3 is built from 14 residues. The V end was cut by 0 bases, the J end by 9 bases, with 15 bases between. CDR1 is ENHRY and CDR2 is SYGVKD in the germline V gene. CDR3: CAISESPAEARQYF. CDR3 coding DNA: TGTGCCATCAGTGAGTCGCCGGCGGAGGCTCGGCAGTACTTC.

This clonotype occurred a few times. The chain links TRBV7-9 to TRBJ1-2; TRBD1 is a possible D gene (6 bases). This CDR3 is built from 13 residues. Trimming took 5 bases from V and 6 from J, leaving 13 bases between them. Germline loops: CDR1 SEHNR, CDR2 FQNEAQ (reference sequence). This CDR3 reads CASSRGVRDGYTF. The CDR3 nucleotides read TGTGCCAGCAGCAGGGGGGTCCGAGATGGCTACACCTTC. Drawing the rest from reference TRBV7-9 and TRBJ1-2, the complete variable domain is DTGVSQNPRHKITKRGQNVTFRCDPISEHNRLYWYRQTLGQGPEFLTYFQNEAQLEKSRLLSDRFSAERPKGSFSTLEIQRTEQGDSAMYLCASSRGVRDGYTFGSGTRLTVV.

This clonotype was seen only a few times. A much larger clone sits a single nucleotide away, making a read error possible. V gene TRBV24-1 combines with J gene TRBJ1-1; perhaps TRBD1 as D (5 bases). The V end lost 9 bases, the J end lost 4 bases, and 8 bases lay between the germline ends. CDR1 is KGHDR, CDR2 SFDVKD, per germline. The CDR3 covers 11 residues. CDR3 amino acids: CATGGGTEAFF. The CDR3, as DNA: TGTGCCACCGGGGGGGGCACTGAAGCTTTCTTT.

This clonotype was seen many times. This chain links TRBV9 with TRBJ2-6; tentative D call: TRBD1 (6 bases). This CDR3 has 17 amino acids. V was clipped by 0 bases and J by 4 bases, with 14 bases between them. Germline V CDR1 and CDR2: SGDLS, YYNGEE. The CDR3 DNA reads TGTGCCAGCAGCGTAGATATTACAGGGTCCGGGGCCAACGTCCTGACTTTC. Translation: CASSVDITGSGANVLTF.

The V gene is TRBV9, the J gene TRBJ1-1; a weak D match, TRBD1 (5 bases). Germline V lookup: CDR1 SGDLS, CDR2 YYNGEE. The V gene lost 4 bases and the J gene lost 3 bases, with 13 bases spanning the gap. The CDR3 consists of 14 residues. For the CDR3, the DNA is TGTGCCAGCAGCCCCTCACGCAGGGACACTGAAGCTTTCTTT. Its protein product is CASSPSRRDTEAFF.

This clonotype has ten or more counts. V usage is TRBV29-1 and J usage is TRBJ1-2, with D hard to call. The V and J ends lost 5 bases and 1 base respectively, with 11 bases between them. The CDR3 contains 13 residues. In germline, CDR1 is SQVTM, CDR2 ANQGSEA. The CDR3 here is CSVILTGNYGYTF. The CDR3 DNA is TGCAGCGTTATCTTGACGGGTAACTATGGCTACACCTTC. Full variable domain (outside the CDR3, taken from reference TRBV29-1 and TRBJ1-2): SAVISQKPSRDICQRGTSLTIQCQVDSQVTMMFWYRQQPGQSLTLIATANQGSEATYESGFVIDKFPISRPNLTFSTLTVSNMSPEDSSIYLCSVILTGNYGYTFGSGTRLTVV.

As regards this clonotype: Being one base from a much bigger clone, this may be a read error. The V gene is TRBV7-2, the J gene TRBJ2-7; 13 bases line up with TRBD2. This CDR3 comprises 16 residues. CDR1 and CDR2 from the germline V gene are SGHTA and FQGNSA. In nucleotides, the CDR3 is TGTGCCAGCAGCTTAGGGACTAGCGGGGGAACCTACGTGCAGTACTTC. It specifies CASSLGTSGGTYVQYF.

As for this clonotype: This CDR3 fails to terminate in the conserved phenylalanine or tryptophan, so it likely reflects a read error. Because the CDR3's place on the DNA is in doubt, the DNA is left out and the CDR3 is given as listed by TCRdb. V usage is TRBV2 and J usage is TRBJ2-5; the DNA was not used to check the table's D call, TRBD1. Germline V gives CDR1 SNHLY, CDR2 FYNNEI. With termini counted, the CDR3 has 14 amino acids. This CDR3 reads CASSETVYGYTFGS.

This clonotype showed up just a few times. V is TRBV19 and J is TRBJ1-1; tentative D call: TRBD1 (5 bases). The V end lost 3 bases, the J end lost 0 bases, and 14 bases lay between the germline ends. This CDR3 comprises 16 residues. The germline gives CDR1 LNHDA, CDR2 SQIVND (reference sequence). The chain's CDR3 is CASSIPTAPMNTEAFF. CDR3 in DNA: TGTGCCAGTAGTATCCCGACAGCTCCTATGAACACTGAAGCTTTCTTT.

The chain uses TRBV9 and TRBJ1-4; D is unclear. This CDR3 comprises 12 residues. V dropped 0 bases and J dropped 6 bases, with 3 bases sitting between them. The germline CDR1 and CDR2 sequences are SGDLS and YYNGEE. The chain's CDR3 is CASSVGYEKLFF. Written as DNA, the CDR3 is TGTGCCAGCAGCGTAGGGTATGAAAAACTGTTTTTT.

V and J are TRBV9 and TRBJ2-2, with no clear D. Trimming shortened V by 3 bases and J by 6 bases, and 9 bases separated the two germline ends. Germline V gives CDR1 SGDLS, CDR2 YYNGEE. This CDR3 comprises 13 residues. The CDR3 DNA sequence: TGTGCCAGCAGCGAGGAAATAGCCGGGGAGCTGTTTTTT. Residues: CASSEEIAGELFF.

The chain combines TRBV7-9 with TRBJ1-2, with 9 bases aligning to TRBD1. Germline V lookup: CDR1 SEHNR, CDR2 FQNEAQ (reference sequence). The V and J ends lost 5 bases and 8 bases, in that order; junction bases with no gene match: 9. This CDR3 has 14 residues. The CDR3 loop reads CASSTDRGERGYTF. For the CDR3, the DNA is TGTGCCAGCAGCACAGACAGGGGGGAAAGAGGCTACACCTTC. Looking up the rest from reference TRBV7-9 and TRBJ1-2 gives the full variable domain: DTGVSQNPRHKITKRGQNVTFRCDPISEHNRLYWYRQTLGQGPEFLTYFQNEAQLEKSRLLSDRFSAERPKGSFSTLEIQRTEQGDSAMYLCASSTDRGERGYTFGSGTRLTVV.

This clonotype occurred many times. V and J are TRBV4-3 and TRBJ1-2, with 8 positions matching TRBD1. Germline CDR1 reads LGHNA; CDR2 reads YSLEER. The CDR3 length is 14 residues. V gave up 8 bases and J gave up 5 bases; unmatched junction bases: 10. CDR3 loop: CASGTLDRAYGYTF. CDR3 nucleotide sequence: TGCGCCAGCGGGACCCTGGACAGGGCTTATGGCTACACCTTC.

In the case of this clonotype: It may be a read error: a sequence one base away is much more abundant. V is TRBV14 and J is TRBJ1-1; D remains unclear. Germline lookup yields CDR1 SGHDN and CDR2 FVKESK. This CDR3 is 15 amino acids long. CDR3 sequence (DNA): TGTGCCAGCAGCCATCTCGGCGCGAGGAACACTGGAGCTTTCTTT. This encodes CASSHLGARNTGAFF.

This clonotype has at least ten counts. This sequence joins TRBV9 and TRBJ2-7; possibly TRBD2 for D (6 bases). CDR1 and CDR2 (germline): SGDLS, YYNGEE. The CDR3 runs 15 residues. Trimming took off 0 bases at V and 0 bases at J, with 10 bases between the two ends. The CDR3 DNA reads TGTGCCAGCAGCGTAGACCCCGGGGGCTCCTACGAGCAGTACTTC. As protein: CASSVDPGGSYEQYF.

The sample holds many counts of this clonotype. The CDR3 is CSAGTMNQPQHF. Here the CDR3 DNA reads TGCAGCGCCGGGACAATGAATCAGCCCCAGCATTTT. The chain has TRBV29-1 and TRBJ1-5; TRBD1 is a possible D gene (6 bases). The CDR3 consists of 12 residues. Germline CDR1 SQVTM, CDR2 ANQGSEA. Trimming cost V 7 bases and J 4 bases, with 11 bases left between them. Full variable domain (remainder filled in from reference TRBV29-1 and TRBJ1-5): SAVISQKPSRDICQRGTSLTIQCQVDSQVTMMFWYRQQPGQSLTLIATANQGSEATYESGFVIDKFPISRPNLTFSTLTVSNMSPEDSSIYLCSAGTMNQPQHFGDGTRLSIL.

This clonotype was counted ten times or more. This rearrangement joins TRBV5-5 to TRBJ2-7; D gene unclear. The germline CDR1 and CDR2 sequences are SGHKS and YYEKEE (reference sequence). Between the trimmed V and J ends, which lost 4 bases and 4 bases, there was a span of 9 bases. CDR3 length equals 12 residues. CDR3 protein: CASSPDGYEQYF. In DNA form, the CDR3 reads TGTGCCAGCAGCCCGGACGGTTACGAGCAGTACTTC.

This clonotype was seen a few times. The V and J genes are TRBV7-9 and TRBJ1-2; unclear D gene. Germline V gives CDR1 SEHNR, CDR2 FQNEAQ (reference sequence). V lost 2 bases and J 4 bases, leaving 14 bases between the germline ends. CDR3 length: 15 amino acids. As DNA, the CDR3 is TGTGCCAGCAGCTTAACCCGGGGTTTCTCCTATGGCTACACCTTC. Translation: CASSLTRGFSYGYTF.

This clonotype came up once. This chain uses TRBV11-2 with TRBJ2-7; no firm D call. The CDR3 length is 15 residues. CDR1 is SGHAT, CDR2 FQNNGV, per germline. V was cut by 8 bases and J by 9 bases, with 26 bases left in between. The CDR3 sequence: CASSLSSDAKPGQYF. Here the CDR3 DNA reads TGTGCCAGCTCACTCAGCTCGGACGCTAAACCCGGGCAGTACTTC.

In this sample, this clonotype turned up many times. CDR3 in amino acids: CASRSGLNTGELFF. CDR3 nucleotide sequence: TGTGCCAGCAGGTCGGGCCTGAACACCGGGGAGCTGTTTTTT. The rearrangement links TRBV2 to TRBJ2-2; D call uncertain. Looked up from germline, CDR1 is SNHLY and CDR2 is FYNNEI. V was pared by 6 bases and J by 1 base, with 9 bases between. The CDR3 is 14 amino acids.

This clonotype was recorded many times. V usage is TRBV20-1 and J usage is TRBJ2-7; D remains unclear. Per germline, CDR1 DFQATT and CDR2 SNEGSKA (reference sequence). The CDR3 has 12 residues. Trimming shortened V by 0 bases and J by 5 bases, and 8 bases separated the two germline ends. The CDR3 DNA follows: TGCAGTGCTAGAGAAACTACGGACGAGCAGTACTTC. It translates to CSARETTDEQYF.

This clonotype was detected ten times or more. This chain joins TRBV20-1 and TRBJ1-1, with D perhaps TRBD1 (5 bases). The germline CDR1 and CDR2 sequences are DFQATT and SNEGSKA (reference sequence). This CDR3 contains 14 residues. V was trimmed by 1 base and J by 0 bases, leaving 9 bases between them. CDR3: CSARAPGMNTEAFF. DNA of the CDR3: TGCAGTGCTAGAGCCCCAGGGATGAACACTGAAGCTTTCTTT.